The 28 T cell receptor beta chains presented below share a single source sample, sequenced in a study of PD-L1 blockade in urothelial cancer. Assay used: immunoSEQ multiplex PCR; TCRdb lists only in-frame clones, some missing. The top ten clones hold 16% of a sample with about 51,000 clones, roughly 86% of them seen once. This material consisted of PBMCs, taken around atezolizumab (anti-PD-L1) treatment. Receptor source: a man in his sixties with urothelial cancer.

The genes are TRBV4-2 and TRBJ2-1; perhaps TRBD2 as D (6 bases). Trimming stripped 1 base from V and 2 bases from J, with 12 bases between. The CDR3 is 16 residues long. CDR1 LGHNA and CDR2 YNFKEQ come from the germline V gene. CDR3 DNA sequence: TGTGCCAGCAGCCAAGGTCTCGCGGGGCCCTACAATGAGCAGTTCTTC. It encodes CASSQGLAGPYNEQFF.

The V call is TRBV2, the J call TRBJ2-5; D is unresolved. The CDR3 has 14 residues. Per germline, CDR1 SNHLY and CDR2 FYNNEI. Trimming removed 4 bases from V and 4 bases from J, with 13 bases in between. The CDR3 loop is CASSVGRQRETQYF. The CDR3, as DNA: TGTGCCAGCAGTGTCGGAAGGCAGCGAGAGACCCAGTACTTC.

V usage is TRBV7-6 and J usage is TRBJ1-6; the D gene is possibly TRBD1 (5 bases). The CDR3 extends over 14 amino acids. V was shortened by 5 bases and J by 9 bases, with 14 bases between the two germline ends. CDR1 SGHVS and CDR2 FNYEAQ come from the germline V gene. The CDR3 region has the DNA TGTGCCAGCAGCCCCGGCGGGGCGGGTTCACCCCTCCACTTT. Its translation is CASSPGGAGSPLHF.

The chain joins TRBV6-5 to TRBJ1-1, with 7 bases aligning to TRBD1. Unmatched junction bases numbered 3, after V lost 6 bases and J lost 8 bases. Germline values: CDR1 MNHEY, CDR2 SVGAGI. CDR3 length equals 11 residues. The CDR3 protein is CASRRQGEAFF. CDR3 nucleotide sequence: TGTGCCAGCAGACGACAGGGCGAAGCTTTCTTT.

V is TRBV4-1 and J is TRBJ2-7, with TRBD1 matching over 7 bases. CDR3 length: 14 amino acids. J lost 4 bases, V lost 1 base, and 4 bases had no gene match. Germline CDR1 and CDR2: MGHRA and YSYEKL. CDR3 region: CASSQGGGRYEQYF. CDR3 nucleotide sequence: TGCGCCAGCAGCCAAGGAGGGGGCCGGTACGAGCAGTACTTC.

The gene calls are TRBV9 and TRBJ2-3; 7 positions agree with TRBD2. J lost 2 bases, V lost 0 bases, and 3 bases had no gene match. The CDR3 runs 15 residues. Germline assignment: CDR1 SGDLS and CDR2 YYNGEE. CDR3 nucleotide sequence: TGTGCCAGCAGCGTAGGAGGACTAGACACAGATACGCAGTATTTT. Translation gives CASSVGGLDTDTQYF.

The chain uses TRBV19 and TRBJ2-7; 7 bases line up with TRBD1. V was pared by 3 bases and J by 6 bases, with 5 bases of the junction left unmatched. CDR1 is LNHDA and CDR2 is SQIVND in the germline V gene (reference sequence). CDR3 length: 13 residues. CDR3 protein: CASSISDRTEQYF. The CDR3 DNA reads TGTGCCAGTAGTATCTCGGACAGGACCGAGCAGTACTTC. Together with reference TRBV19 and TRBJ2-7, the CDR3 gives the full variable domain: DGGITQSPKYLFRKEGQNVTLSCEQNLNHDAMYWYRQDPGQGLRLIYYSQIVNDFQKGDIAEGYSVSREKKESFPLTVTSAQKNPTAFYLCASSISDRTEQYFGPGTRLTVT.

This sequence joins TRBV9 and TRBJ2-2, with D tentatively TRBD1 (5 bases). V gave up 0 bases and J gave up 4 bases, with 13 bases separating them. The CDR3 is made up of 16 amino acids. Germline V lookup: CDR1 SGDLS, CDR2 YYNGEE. The CDR3 nucleotides read TGTGCCAGCAGCGTAGTTCTGGGGCCGAGCACCGGGGAGCTGTTTTTT. Encoded protein: CASSVVLGPSTGELFF.

The rearrangement links TRBV5-1 to TRBJ1-2, with D hard to call. Trimming removed 2 bases from V and 0 bases from J, with 8 bases in between. Looked up from germline, CDR1 is SGHRS and CDR2 is YFSETQ. This CDR3 spans 14 amino acids. The CDR3 DNA reads as TGCGCCAGCAGCTTTGAGGCTACTAACTATGGCTACACCTTC. Translated: CASSFEATNYGYTF.

The chain combines TRBV18 with TRBJ1-5, with D perhaps matching TRBD1 (6 bases). The CDR3 covers 13 residues. V lost 5 bases, J lost 4 bases, and 9 bases lay in between. Germline V gene data show CDR1 as KGHSH and CDR2 as LQKENI. The CDR3 region is CASSATGNQPQHF. The CDR3 bases are TGTGCCAGCTCAGCTACAGGGAATCAGCCCCAGCATTTT.

The CDR3 DNA sequence: TGTGCCAGCAGCCAACTTAGGGGCCAGGGTTCCTATGGCTACACCTTC. It translates to CASSQLRGQGSYGYTF. J is TRBJ1-2 and V is TRBV14; D perhaps matches TRBD1 (5 bases). Deletions cut 2 bases from V and 4 bases from J, with 17 bases between. From germline, CDR1 is SGHDN and CDR2 FVKESK. The CDR3 is made up of 16 amino acids. Full variable domain (remainder filled in from reference TRBV14 and TRBJ1-2): EAGVTQFPSHSVIEKGQTVTLRCDPISGHDNLYWYRRVMGKEIKFLLHFVKESKQDESGMPNNRFLAERTGGTYSTLKVQPAELEDSGVYFCASSQLRGQGSYGYTFGSGTRLTVV.

The chain recombines TRBV10-1 with TRBJ1-5, with D maybe TRBD1 (5 bases). Looked up from germline, CDR1 is WNHNN and CDR2 is SYGVQD (reference sequence). With 11 bases removed from V and 0 bases from J, the gap between germline ends came to 23 bases. The CDR3 is made up of 17 amino acids. CDR3 amino acids: CASSDRKGRCSNQPQHF. The CDR3 DNA sequence: TGCGCCTCTTCCGACAGAAAAGGCAGGTGTAGCAATCAGCCCCAGCATTTT.

The V call is TRBV19, the J call TRBJ1-1, with D uncertain. V was trimmed by 5 bases and J by 9 bases, leaving 16 bases between them. The CDR3 sequence is 13 residues long. Germline values: CDR1 LNHDA, CDR2 SQIVND (reference sequence). The CDR3 here is CASSGGSGLKAFF. DNA for the CDR3: TGTGCCAGTAGTGGAGGGTCGGGTTTAAAAGCTTTCTTT.

The chain uses TRBV7-2 and TRBJ2-7, with 11 bases aligning to TRBD1. This CDR3 is 15 amino acids long. Germline V gives CDR1 SGHTA, CDR2 FQGNSA. The V segment lost 4 bases and the J segment 4 bases; nucleotides outside the gene matches: 6. The CDR3 region has the DNA TGTGCCAGCAGCTCCGGACAGGGGGCTCGGTACGAGCAGTACTTC. Its translation: CASSSGQGARYEQYF.

This rearrangement joins TRBV28 to TRBJ2-7; the match to TRBD2 covers 10 bases. With 3 bases clipped from V and 2 bases from J, the junction kept 4 bases outside the gene matches. The germline V gene encodes CDR1 MDHEN and CDR2 SYDVKM. The CDR3 contains 15 residues. CDR3 amino acids: CASSLPSGSTYEQYF. Written as DNA, the CDR3 is TGTGCCAGCAGTTTGCCTAGCGGGAGTACCTACGAGCAGTACTTC.

This clone has only one observation. The V and J genes are TRBV30 and TRBJ2-6; TRBD1 might be the D (6 bases). The V gene lost 3 bases and the J gene lost 3 bases, with 15 bases spanning the gap. Germline lookup yields CDR1 GTSNPN and CDR2 SVGIG (reference sequence). This CDR3 contains 16 residues. CDR3 protein: CAWRARGMGGANVLTF. CDR3 nucleotides: TGTGCCTGGAGGGCCAGGGGAATGGGTGGGGCCAACGTCCTGACTTTC.

DNA for the CDR3: TGTGCCAGCAGCCCGCCCGGGACAGCAAACGGCGAGCAGTACTTC. Its protein product is CASSPPGTANGEQYF. V gene TRBV7-2 combines with J gene TRBJ2-7; 7 positions match TRBD1. Germline CDR1 SGHTA, CDR2 FQGNSA. The CDR3 spans 15 residues. V dropped 5 bases and J dropped 6; count of bases not matched to a gene: 13.

The chain combines TRBV15 with TRBJ2-1, with TRBD2 matching over 12 bases. In germline, CDR1 is LNHNV, CDR2 YYDKDF (reference sequence). The CDR3 is 17 amino acids. Unmatched junction bases numbered 5, after V lost 1 base and J lost 4 bases. CDR3 DNA: TGTGCCACCAGCAGAGGGACTAGCGGGATCTTATACAATGAGCAGTTCTTC. Translating gives CATSRGTSGILYNEQFF.

The CDR3: CASSNVGNEKLFF. The DNA for the CDR3 is TGTGCCAGTAGTAATGTCGGGAATGAAAAACTGTTTTTT. The chain uses TRBV19 and TRBJ1-4; D ambiguous. CDR3 length: 13 residues. Trimming removed 4 bases at V and 5 bases at J, with 8 bases between. Germline V CDR1 and CDR2: LNHDA, SQIVND (reference sequence).

The CDR3: CASSMTSGGEQYF. The CDR3 DNA is TGTGCCAGCAGTATGACTAGCGGGGGCGAGCAGTACTTC. The rearrangement links TRBV27 to TRBJ2-7; 12 nucleotides align to TRBD2. Germline values: CDR1 MNHEY, CDR2 SMNVEV (reference sequence). Losses at the gene ends were 5 bases for V and 6 bases for J; bases not matched to a gene: 2. CDR3 length: 13 residues.

In regard to this clone: Germline is not matched at one junction end, which may reflect a read error. The chain combines TRBV7-7 with TRBJ2-1; 9 bases match TRBD2. The CDR3 length is 14 residues. CDR1 is SSHAT and CDR2 is FNYEAQ in the germline V gene (reference sequence). The CDR3 sequence is CASSLSSGNGEQFF. CDR3 DNA: TGTGCTAGCAGCTTATCTAGCGGGAATGGTGAGCAGTTCTTC.

The rearrangement uses TRBV6-1 and TRBJ2-7, with no clear D. V lost 1 base and J 0 bases, leaving 10 bases between the germline ends. Germline CDR1 is MNHNS and CDR2 is SASEGT. This CDR3 region has 15 residues. CDR3 sequence: CASSEVRGTSYEQYF. The CDR3 bases are TGTGCCAGCAGTGAAGTACGAGGTACCTCCTACGAGCAGTACTTC.

A single count supports this clone. The V call is TRBV11-2, the J call TRBJ2-1; TRBD2 matches 11 bases. V lost 4 bases, J lost 3 bases, and 11 bases stayed unmatched. The CDR3 contains 18 residues. The germline CDR1 and CDR2 sequences are SGHAT and FQNNGV. The CDR3 spells CASSWSSPGLAVYNEQFF. CDR3 in DNA: TGTGCCAGCAGCTGGAGCTCACCGGGACTAGCGGTCTACAATGAGCAGTTCTTC. The variable domain in full, completed from reference TRBV11-2 and TRBJ2-1, reads EAGVAQSPRYKIIEKRQSVAFWCNPISGHATLYWYQQILGQGPKLLIQFQNNGVVDDSQLPKDRFSAERLKGVDSTLKIQPAKLEDSAVYLCASSWSSPGLAVYNEQFFGPGTRLTVL.

The chain carries TRBV2 and TRBJ2-1; TRBD1 matches 8 bases. Trimming cost V 6 bases and J 7 bases; bases outside gene matches: 8. The CDR3 length is 14 residues. Germline V gene lookup returns CDR1 SNHLY and CDR2 FYNNEI. The CDR3 DNA is TGTGCCAGCAGCTACGGCAGGGGGCGGAATGAGCAGTTCTTC. This encodes CASSYGRGRNEQFF. Full variable domain (outside the CDR3, taken from reference TRBV2 and TRBJ2-1): EPEVTQTPSHQVTQMGQEVILRCVPISNHLYFYWYRQILGQKVEFLVSFYNNEISEKSEIFDDQFSVERPDGSNFTLKIRSTKLEDSAMYFCASSYGRGRNEQFFGPGTRLTVL.

This clone was seen a few times. The chain recombines TRBV7-3 with TRBJ2-1; 8 positions match TRBD2. Germline assignment: CDR1 SGHTA and CDR2 FQGTGA. This CDR3 comprises 14 residues. V was pared by 8 bases and J by 3 bases, with 6 bases of the junction left unmatched. CDR3 DNA sequence: TGTGCCAGCTCCACCGGGACTAGCTACAATGAGCAGTTCTTC. This gives the protein CASSTGTSYNEQFF. Variable domain in full (rest from reference TRBV7-3 and TRBJ2-1): GAGVSQTPSNKVTEKGKYVELRCDPISGHTALYWYRQSLGQGPEFLIYFQGTGAADDSGLPNDRFFAVRPEGSVSTLKIQRTERGDSAVYLCASSTGTSYNEQFFGPGTRLTVL.

The V and J genes are TRBV10-3 and TRBJ1-2; D remains ambiguous. The CDR3 loop spans 13 amino acids. Deletions cut 2 bases from V and 7 bases from J, with 11 bases between. Germline V gene lookup returns CDR1 ENHRY and CDR2 SYGVKD. The CDR3 spells CAISEPQSGGYTF. The DNA of the CDR3 is TGTGCCATCAGTGAGCCCCAAAGCGGTGGCTACACCTTC.

The J gene is TRBJ2-5, the V gene TRBV29-1, with 7 nucleotides matching TRBD2. Germline assignment: CDR1 SQVTM and CDR2 ANQGSEA. The CDR3 is 11 residues long. V gave up 7 bases and J gave up 5 bases; unmatched junction bases: 4. CDR3 DNA sequence: TGCAGCGGGGGGGGGAAGGAGACCCAGTACTTC. It encodes CSGGGKETQYF.

CDR3 amino acids: CASSLEPSGANVLTF. Written as DNA, the CDR3 is TGTGCCAGCAGCTTAGAGCCCTCTGGGGCCAACGTCCTGACTTTC. The rearrangement joins TRBV7-3 to TRBJ2-6; no reliable D call. V shed 2 bases and J shed 0 bases, with 5 bases lying between them. Germline CDR1 reads SGHTA; CDR2 reads FQGTGA. The CDR3 is 15 amino acids.